This T cell receptor (beta chain) appears in the sequencing data of a study of blood T cell repertoires in COVID-19. Study information: Spain, Italy and the United States supplied samples that represented acute and convalescent COVID-19. PBMCs, B-cell-depleted T cells, or T cells provided the cDNA or gDNA that made up the material.

In the authors' workflow: Reference gene primers were amplified, and this amplification served to estimate nucleated cell counts. Profiled with immunoSEQ multiplex PCR; TCRdb holds only in-frame clones, not every one. The D gene and trimming were derived from the DNA, and the V and J assignments and clone size from that table. Here the sample spans about 160,000 clones, about 80% being singletons. The germline V gene has CDR1 ENHRY and CDR2 SYGVKD. V lost 10 bases and J lost 1; bases outside the gene matches: 5. The CDR3 contains 13 residues. The chain carries TRBV10-3 and TRBJ1-2, with 8 positions matching TRBD1. Specimen: peripheral blood. The TCR sequence derives from a man aged 55 to 70 with acute or convalescent COVID-19. CDR3 loop: CATLTGDNYGYTF. In DNA form, the CDR3 reads TGTGCCACGTTGACAGGGGATAACTATGGCTACACCTTC.